This T cell receptor beta chain was identified in a study of tumor-infiltrating lymphocytes in localized non-small cell lung cancer. Whole-study findings and limits: Not all patients were TCR sequenced, owing to tissue quantity. Different pieces of the same tissue went to different assays, confounding technical variation with intratumor heterogeneity.

Relative to its sample, this clone is medium-sized. Its antigen is unknown. Germline assignment: CDR1 SEHNR and CDR2 FQNEAQ (reference sequence). The CDR3 has 13 amino acids. J was trimmed by 10 bases and V by 5 bases; bases with no gene match: 4. The repertoire was sequenced with immunoSEQ multiplex PCR; TCRdb's copy has only in-frame clones and lacks some. The sample holds about 23,000 clones, less than 70% seen once. Sequenced material: lung tumor tissue. This TCR came from a human donor with non-small cell lung cancer. The chain combines TRBV7-9 with TRBJ2-1, with 11 nucleotides matching TRBD2. The CDR3 DNA follows: TGTGCCAGCAGCCCAAGACTAGCGGGAGAGCAGTTCTTC. This gives the protein CASSPRLAGEQFF.